This T cell receptor (beta chain) appears in the sequencing data of a study of blood T cell repertoires in COVID-19. Study-level information: Whether acute or convalescent, the COVID-19 samples came from the United States, Italy and Spain. T cells, B-cell-depleted T cells, or PBMCs supplied cDNA or gDNA.

TCRdb keeps only in-frame clones here, not all; method: immunoSEQ multiplex PCR. The sample shows tens of thousands of clones, 60% to 80% of them seen only once. Germline V gives CDR1 KGHSH, CDR2 LQKENI. Trimming cost V 2 bases and J 3 bases, with 10 bases left between them. The CDR3 is made up of 14 amino acids. The origin of this receptor is a man older than 75 with active or convalescent COVID-19. Sequencing was performed on peripheral blood. The chain recombines TRBV18 with TRBJ1-1; possible D gene TRBD1, 6 bases. CDR3 protein: CASSPKQGHTEAFF. DNA of the CDR3: TGTGCCAGCTCACCAAAACAGGGACACACTGAAGCTTTCTTT.